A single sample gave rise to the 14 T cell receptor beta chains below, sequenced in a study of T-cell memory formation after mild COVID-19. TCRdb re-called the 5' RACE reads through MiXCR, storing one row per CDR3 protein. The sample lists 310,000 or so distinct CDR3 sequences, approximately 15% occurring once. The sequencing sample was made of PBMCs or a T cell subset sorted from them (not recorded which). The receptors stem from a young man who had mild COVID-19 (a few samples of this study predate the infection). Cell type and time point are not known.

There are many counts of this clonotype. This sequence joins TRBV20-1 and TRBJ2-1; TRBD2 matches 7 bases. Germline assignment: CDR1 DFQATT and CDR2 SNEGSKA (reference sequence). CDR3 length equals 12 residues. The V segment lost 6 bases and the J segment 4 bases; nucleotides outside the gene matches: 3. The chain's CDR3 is CSAQREYNEQFF. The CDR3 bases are TGCAGTGCCCAGCGGGAATACAATGAGCAGTTCTTC.

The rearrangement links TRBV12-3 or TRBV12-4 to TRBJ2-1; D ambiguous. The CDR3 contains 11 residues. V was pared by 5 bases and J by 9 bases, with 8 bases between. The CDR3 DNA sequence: TGTGCCAGCAGTCACACATCTGAGCAGTTCTTC. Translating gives CASSHTSEQFF.

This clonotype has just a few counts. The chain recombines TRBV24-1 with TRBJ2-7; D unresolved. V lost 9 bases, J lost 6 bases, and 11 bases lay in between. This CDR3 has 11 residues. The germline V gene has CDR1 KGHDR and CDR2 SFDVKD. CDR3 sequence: CATPPLGEQYV. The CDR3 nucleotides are TGTGCCACCCCCCCTCTCGGCGAGCAGTACGTC.

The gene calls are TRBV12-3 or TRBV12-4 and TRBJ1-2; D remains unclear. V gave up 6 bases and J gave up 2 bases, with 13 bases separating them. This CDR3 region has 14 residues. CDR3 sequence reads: CASRSEGQNYGYTF. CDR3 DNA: TGTGCCAGCAGATCGGAGGGCCAAAACTATGGCTACACCTTC.

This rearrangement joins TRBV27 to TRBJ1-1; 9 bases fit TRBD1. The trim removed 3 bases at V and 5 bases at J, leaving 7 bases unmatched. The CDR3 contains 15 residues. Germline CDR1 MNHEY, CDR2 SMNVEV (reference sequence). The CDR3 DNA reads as TGTGCCAGCAGTTTGGACAGGGGCTGGGAAACTGAAGCTTTCTTT. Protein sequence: CASSLDRGWETEAFF.

CDR3 coding DNA: TGTGCCAGCAGTTTATCTGGGGCTCGCGAGCAGTACGTC. Translated: CASSLSGAREQYV. V is TRBV27 and J is TRBJ2-7; maybe TRBD1 (5 bases). The germline V and J ends were trimmed by 0 bases and 6 bases, with 9 bases remaining between them. CDR3 length equals 13 residues. CDR1 is MNHEY and CDR2 is SMNVEV in the germline V gene (reference sequence).

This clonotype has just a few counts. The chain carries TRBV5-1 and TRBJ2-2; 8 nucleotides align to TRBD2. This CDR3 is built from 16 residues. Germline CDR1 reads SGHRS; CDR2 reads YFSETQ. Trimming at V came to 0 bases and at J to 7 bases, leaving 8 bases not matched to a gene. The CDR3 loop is CASSLAPGGPGGELFF. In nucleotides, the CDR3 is TGCGCCAGCAGCTTGGCCCCGGGGGGGCCGGGCGGGGAGCTGTTTTTT.

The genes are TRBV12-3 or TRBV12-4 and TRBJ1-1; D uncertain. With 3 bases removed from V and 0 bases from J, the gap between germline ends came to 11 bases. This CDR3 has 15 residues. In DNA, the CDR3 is TGTGCCAGCAGTTTGATGGGGTACGTGAACACTGAAGCTTTCTTT. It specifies CASSLMGYVNTEAFF.

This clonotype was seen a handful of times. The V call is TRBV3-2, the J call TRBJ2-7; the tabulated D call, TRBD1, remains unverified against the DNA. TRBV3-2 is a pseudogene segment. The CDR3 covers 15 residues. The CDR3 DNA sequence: TGTGCCAGCAGCCAAGACAGGGGTGGGTCCTACGAGCAGTACGTC. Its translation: CASSQDRGGSYEQYV.

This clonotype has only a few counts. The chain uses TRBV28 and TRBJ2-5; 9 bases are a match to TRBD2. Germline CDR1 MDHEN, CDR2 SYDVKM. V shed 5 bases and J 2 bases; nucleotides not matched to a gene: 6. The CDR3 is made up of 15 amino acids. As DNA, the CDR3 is TGTGCCAGCAGTGCTAGCGGGGCACAACAAGAGACCCAGTACTTC. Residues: CASSASGAQQETQYF.

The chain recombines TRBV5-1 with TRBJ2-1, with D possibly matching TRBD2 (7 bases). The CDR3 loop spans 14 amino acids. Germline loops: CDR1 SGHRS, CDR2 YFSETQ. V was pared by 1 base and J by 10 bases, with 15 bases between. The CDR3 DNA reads TGCGCCAGCAGCTTGTTCACTGAGGGGGGGGAGCAGTTCTTC. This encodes CASSLFTEGGEQFF.

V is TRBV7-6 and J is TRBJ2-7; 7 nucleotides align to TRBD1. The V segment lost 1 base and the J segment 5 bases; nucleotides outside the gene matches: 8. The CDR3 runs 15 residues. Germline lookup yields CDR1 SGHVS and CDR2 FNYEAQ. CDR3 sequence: CASSLVRDSAHEQYF. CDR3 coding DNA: TGTGCCAGCAGCTTAGTCCGGGACAGTGCACACGAGCAGTACTTC.

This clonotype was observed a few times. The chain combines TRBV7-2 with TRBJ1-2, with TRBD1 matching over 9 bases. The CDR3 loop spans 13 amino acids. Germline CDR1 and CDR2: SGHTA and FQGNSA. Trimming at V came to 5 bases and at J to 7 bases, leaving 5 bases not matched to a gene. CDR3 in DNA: TGTGCCAGCAGCGCCACAGGGGGCGTTGGCTACACCTTC. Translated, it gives CASSATGGVGYTF.

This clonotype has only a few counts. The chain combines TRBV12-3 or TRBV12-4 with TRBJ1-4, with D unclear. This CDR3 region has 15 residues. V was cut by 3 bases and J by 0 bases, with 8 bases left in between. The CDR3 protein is CASSFRSSTNEKLFF. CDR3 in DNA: TGTGCCAGCAGTTTCCGGAGCTCAACTAATGAAAAACTGTTTTTT.